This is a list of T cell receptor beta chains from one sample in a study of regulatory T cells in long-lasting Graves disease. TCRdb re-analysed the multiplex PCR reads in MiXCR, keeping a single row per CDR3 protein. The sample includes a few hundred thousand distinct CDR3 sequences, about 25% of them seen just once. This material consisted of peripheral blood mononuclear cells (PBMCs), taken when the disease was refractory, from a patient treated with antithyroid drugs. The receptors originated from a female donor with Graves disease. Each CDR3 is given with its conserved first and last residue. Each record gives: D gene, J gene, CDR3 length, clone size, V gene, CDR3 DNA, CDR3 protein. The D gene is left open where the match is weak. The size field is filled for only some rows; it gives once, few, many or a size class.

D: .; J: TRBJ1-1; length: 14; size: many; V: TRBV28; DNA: TGTGCCAGCAGTTTCGCTCGGGGTGCCACTGAAGCTTTCTTT; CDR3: CASSFARGATEAFF
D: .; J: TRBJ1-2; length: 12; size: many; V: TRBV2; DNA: TGTGCCAGCAGGACGGACAGCTATGGCTACACCTTC; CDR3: CASRTDSYGYTF
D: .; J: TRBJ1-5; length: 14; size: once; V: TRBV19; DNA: TGTGCCAGTAGAAACAGGGAAGGGAATCAGCCCCAGCATTTT; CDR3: CASRNREGNQPQHF
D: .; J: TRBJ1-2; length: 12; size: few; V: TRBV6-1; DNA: TGTGCCAGCGGAGGGTGGGTGGATGGCTACACCTTC; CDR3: CASGGWVDGYTF
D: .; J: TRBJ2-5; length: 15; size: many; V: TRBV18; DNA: TGTGCCAGCTCACCACCTAGGTCAAGCCAAGAGACCCAGTACTTC; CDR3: CASSPPRSSQETQYF
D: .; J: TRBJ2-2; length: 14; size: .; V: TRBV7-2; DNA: TGTGCCAGCACCCTGGGTGGTGGGACCGGGGAGCTGTTTTTT; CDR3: CASTLGGGTGELFF
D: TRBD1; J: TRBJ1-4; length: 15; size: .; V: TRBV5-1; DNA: TGCGCCAGCAGGCGGGACAGATCAACTAATGAAAAACTGTTTTTT; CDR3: CASRRDRSTNEKLFF
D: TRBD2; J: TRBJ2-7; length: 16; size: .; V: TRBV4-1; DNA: TGCGCCAGCAGCCAAGCAAGTTTAGCGGGGCTCTACGAGCAGTACTTC; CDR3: CASSQASLAGLYEQYF
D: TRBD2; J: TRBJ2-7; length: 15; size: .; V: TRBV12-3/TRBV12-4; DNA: TGTGCCAGCAGTCGGGGGGGGGCCCTACCCTACGAGCAGTACTTC; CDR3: CASSRGGALPYEQYF
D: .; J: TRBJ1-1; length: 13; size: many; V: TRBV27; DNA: TGTGCCAGCAGTTTATCTGGTTACACTGAAGCTTTCTTT; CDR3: CASSLSGYTEAFF
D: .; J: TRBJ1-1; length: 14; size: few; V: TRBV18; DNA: TGTGCCAGCTCACAAGACAGTGGACGCACTGAAGCTTTCTTT; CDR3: CASSQDSGRTEAFF
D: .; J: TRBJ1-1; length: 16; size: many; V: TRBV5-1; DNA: TGCGCCAGCAGCTTGGACAGGCCAGGAATGAACACTGAAGCTTTCTTT; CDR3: CASSLDRPGMNTEAFF
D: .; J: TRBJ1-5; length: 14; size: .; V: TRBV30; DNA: TGTGCCTGGAGTGTGGGACTTCAAGGGCAGCCCCAGCATTTT; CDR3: CAWSVGLQGQPQHF
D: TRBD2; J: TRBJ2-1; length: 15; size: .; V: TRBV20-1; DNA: TGCAGTGCAGACGGGCCTAGCGGGGCCTACAATGAGCAGTTCTTC; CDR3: CSADGPSGAYNEQFF
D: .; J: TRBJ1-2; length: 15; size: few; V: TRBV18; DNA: TGTGCCAGCTCAGTCACCGGGACTGGGAGCTATGGCTACACCTTC; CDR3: CASSVTGTGSYGYTF
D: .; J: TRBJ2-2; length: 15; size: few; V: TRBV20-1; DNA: TGCAGTGCTGCACCCGGGACGGAACCTACCGGGGAGCTGTTTTTT; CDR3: CSAAPGTEPTGELFF
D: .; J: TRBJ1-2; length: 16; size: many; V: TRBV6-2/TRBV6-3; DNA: TGTGCCAGCAGTTCTGAGACAACCTTGCCCCACTATGGCTACACCTTC; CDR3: CASSSETTLPHYGYTF
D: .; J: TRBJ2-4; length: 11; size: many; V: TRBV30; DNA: TGTGCCTGGAGGGGGGGAAACATTCAGTACTTC; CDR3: CAWRGGNIQYF
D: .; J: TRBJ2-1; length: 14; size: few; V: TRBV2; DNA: TGTGCCAGCAGTGTGGGGACACATTACAATGAGCAGTTCTTC; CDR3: CASSVGTHYNEQFF
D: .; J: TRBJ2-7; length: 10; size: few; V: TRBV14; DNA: TGTGCCAGCAGCCATCACGAGCAGTACTTC; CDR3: CASSHHEQYF
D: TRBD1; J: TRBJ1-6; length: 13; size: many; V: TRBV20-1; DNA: TGCAGTGCTAAGGACAGGGTTCGGTCACCCCTCCACTTT; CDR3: CSAKDRVRSPLHF
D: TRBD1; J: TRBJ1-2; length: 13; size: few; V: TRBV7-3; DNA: TGTGCCAGCAGCGTACAGGGGGGTATTGGCTACACCTTC; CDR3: CASSVQGGIGYTF
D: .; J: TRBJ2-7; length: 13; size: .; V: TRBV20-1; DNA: TGCAGTGCCAACTTTGAAGCGGCCTACGAGCAGTACTTC; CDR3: CSANFEAAYEQYF
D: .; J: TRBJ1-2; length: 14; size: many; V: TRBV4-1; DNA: TGCGCCAGCAGCCCAGGACAGTTAGCTCATGGCTACACCTTC; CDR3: CASSPGQLAHGYTF
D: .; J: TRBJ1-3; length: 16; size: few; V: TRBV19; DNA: TGTGCCAGTAGTCCTTGGGACCGCGACTCTGGAAACACCATATATTTT; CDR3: CASSPWDRDSGNTIYF
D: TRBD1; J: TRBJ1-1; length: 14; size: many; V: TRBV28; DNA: TGTGCCAGCAGGTGGACAGGGGGCGTCACTGAAGCTTTCTTT; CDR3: CASRWTGGVTEAFF
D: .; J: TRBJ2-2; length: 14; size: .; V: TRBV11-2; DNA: TGTGCCAGCAGCTCGGGGTTATACACCGGGGAGCTGTTTTTT; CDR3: CASSSGLYTGELFF
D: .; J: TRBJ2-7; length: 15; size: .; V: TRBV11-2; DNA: TGTGCCAGCAGCTCTTGGGGGTCGGGGATCTACGAGCAGTACTTC; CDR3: CASSSWGSGIYEQYF
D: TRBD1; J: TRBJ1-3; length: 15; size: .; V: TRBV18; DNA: TGTGCCAGCTCGGAGACAGGGTACTCTGGAAACACCATATATTTT; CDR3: CASSETGYSGNTIYF
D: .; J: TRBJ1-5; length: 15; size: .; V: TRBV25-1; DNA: TGTGCCAGCATTCAAACTAGGGCGTTCGGTGGGCCCCAGCATTTT; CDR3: CASIQTRAFGGPQHF
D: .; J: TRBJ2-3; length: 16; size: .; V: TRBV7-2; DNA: TGTGCCAGCAGCAAGGCGGGGATATCCCGTCAAGATACGCAGTATTTT; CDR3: CASSKAGISRQDTQYF
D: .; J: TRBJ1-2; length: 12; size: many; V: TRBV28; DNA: TGTGCCAGCAGCCCATCCCCTAATGGCTACACCTTC; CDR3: CASSPSPNGYTF
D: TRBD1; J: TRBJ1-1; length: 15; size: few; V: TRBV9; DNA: TGTGCCAGCAGCCCCGGGAACAGGGGATTCACTGAAGCTTTCTTT; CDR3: CASSPGNRGFTEAFF
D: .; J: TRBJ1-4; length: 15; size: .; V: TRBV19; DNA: TGTGCCAGTAGGCACTCGCAGGAGAAGAATGAAAAACTGTTTTTT; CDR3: CASRHSQEKNEKLFF
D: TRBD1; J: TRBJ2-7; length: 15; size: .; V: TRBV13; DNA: TGTGCCAGCAGTTCTTTCCGGGACAGGTCCCACGAGCAGTACTTC; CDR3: CASSSFRDRSHEQYF
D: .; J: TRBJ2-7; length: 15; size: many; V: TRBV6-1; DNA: TGTGCCAGCAGTGAAGCGCCGGGCTTGACCTACGAGCAGTACTTC; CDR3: CASSEAPGLTYEQYF
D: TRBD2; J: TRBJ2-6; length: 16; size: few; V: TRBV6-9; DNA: TGTGCCAGCAGTTACGGGGGGGCGCGCGGGGCCAACGTCCTGACTTTC; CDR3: CASSYGGARGANVLTF
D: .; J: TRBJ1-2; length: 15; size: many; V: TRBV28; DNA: TGTGCCAGCAGGACAGCAGGGTGGACTAACTATGGCTACACCTTC; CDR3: CASRTAGWTNYGYTF
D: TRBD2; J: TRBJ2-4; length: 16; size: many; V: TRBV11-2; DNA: TGTGCCAGCAGCTTGGGGGGGGGTATAGCCAAAAACATTCAGTACTTC; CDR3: CASSLGGGIAKNIQYF
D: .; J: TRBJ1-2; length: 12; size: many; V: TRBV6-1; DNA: TGTGCCGCAAGTGAGGGGCCCTATGGCTACACCTTC; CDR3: CAASEGPYGYTF